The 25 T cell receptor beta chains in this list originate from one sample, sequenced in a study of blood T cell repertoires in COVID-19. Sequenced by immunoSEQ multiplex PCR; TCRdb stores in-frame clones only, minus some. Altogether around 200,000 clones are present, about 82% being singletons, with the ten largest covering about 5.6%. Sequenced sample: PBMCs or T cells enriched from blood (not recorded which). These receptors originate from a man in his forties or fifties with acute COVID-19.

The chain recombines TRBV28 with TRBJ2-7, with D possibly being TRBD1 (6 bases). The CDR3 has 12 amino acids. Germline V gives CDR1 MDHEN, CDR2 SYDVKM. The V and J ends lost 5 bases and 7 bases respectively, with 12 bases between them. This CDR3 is CASSTNRVEQYF. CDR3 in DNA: TGTGCCAGCAGTACGAACAGGGTGGAGCAGTACTTC.

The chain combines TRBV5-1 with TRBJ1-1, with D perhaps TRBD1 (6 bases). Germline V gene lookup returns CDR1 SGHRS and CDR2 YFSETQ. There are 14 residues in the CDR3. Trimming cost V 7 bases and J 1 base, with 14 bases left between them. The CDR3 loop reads CASGPGHPNTEAFF. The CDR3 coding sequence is TGCGCCAGCGGACCGGGACACCCGAACACTGAAGCTTTCTTT.

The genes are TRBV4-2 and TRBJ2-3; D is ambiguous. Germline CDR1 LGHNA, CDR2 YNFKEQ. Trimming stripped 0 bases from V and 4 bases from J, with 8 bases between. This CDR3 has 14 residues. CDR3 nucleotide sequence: TGTGCCAGCAGCCAAGAGGCTCTTCCAGATACGCAGTATTTT. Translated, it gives CASSQEALPDTQYF.

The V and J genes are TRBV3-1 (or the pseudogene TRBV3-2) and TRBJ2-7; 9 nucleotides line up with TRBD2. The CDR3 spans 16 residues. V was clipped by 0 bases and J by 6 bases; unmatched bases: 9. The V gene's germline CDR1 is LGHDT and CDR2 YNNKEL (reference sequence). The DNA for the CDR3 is TGTGCCAGCAGCCAAGAGGGGGGACTAGCTCCCTCCGAGCAGTACTTC. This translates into CASSQEGGLAPSEQYF.

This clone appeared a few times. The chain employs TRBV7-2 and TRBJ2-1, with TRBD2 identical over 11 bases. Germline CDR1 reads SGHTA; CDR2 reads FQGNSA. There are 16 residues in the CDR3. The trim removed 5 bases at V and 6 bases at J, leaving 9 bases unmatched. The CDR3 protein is CASSRSSGREGNEQFF. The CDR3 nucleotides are TGTGCCAGCAGCCGGAGTAGCGGGAGGGAGGGCAATGAGCAGTTCTTC.

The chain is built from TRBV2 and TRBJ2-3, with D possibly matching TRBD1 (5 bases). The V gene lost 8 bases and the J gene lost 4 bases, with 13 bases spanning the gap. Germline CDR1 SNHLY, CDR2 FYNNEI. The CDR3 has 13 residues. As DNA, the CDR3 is TGTGCCAGCTTAGGCAGGGTAGCAGATACGCAGTATTTT. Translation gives CASLGRVADTQYF.

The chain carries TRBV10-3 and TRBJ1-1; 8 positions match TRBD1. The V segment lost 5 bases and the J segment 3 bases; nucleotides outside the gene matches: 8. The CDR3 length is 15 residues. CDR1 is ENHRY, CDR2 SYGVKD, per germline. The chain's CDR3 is CAISTGQGGDTEAFF. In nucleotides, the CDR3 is TGTGCCATCAGTACAGGACAGGGAGGTGACACTGAAGCTTTCTTT.

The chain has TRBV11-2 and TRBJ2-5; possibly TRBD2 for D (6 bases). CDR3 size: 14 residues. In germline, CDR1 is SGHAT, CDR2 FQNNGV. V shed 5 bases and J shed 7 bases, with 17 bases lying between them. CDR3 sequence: CASSPPPGVGTQYF. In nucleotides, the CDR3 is TGTGCCAGCAGCCCGCCCCCGGGAGTCGGGACCCAGTACTTC.

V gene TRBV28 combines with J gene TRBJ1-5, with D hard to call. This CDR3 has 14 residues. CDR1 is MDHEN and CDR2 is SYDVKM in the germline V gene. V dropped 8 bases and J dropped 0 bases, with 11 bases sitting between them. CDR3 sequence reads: CASAAPNSNQPQHF. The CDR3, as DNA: TGTGCCAGCGCGGCTCCCAATAGCAATCAGCCCCAGCATTTT.

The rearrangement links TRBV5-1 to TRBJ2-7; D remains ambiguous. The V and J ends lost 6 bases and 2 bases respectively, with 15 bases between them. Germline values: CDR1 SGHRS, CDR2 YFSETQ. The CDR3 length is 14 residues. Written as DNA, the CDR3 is TGCGCCAGCACCCCCCCACAGTGGCCCTACGAGCAGTACTTC. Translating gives CASTPPQWPYEQYF.

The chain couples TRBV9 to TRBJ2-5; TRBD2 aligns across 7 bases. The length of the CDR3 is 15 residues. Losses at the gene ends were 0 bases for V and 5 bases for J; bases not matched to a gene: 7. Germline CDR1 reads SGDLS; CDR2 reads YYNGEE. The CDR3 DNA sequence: TGTGCCAGCAGCGTAGGAGCGGGAAGTTGGGAGACCCAGTACTTC. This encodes CASSVGAGSWETQYF.

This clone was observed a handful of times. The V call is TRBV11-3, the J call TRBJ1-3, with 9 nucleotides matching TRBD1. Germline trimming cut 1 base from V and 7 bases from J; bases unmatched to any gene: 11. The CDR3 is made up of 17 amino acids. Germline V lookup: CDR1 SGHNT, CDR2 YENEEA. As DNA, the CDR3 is TGTGCCAGCAGCTTAGTCACAGGGGGCGGAAAGGGTAACACCATATATTTT. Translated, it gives CASSLVTGGGKGNTIYF.

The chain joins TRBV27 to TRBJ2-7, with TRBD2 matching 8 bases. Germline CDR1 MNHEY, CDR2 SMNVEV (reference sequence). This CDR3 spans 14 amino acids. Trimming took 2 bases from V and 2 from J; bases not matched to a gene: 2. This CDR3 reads CASSLAGGPYEQYF. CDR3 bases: TGTGCCAGCAGTTTAGCGGGAGGCCCCTACGAGCAGTACTTC.

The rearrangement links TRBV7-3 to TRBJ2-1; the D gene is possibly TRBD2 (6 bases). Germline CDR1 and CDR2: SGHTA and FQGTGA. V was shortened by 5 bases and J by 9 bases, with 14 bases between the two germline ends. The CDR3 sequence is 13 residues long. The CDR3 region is CASSPWGVAEQFF. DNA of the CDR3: TGTGCCAGCAGCCCTTGGGGGGTTGCTGAGCAGTTCTTC.

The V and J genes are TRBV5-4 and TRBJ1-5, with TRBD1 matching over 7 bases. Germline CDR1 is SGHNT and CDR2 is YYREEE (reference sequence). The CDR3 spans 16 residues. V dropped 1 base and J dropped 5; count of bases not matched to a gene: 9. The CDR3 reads CASSLYTGDWDQPQHF. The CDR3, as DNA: TGTGCCAGCAGCTTGTACACAGGGGATTGGGATCAGCCCCAGCATTTT.

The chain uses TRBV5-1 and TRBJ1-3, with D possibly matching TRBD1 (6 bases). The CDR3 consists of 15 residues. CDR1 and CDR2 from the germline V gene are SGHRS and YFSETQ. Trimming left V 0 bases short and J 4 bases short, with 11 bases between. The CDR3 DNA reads TGCGCCAGCAGCTTGGCGAACAGGGACGGAAACACCATATATTTT. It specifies CASSLANRDGNTIYF.

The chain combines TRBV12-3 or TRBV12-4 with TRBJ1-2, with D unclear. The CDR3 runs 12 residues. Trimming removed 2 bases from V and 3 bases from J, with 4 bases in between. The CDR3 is CASSLRDYGYTF. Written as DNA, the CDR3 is TGTGCCAGCAGTTTACGAGACTATGGCTACACCTTC.

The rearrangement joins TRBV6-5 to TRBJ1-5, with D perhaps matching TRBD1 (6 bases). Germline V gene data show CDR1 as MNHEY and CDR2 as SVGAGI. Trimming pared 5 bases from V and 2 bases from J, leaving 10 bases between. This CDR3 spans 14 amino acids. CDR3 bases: TGTGCCAGCAGTCCCAGGACAGGCAATCAGCCCCAGCATTTT. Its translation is CASSPRTGNQPQHF.

CDR3: CASSLAGTSGYEQYF. For the CDR3, the DNA is TGTGCCAGCAGCTTGGCCGGGACTAGCGGCTACGAGCAGTACTTC. This chain links TRBV5-6 with TRBJ2-7; 11 bases match TRBD2. The J segment lost 3 bases and the V segment lost 0 bases, leaving 2 bases of the junction unmatched. The CDR3 runs to 15 residues. Germline V CDR1 and CDR2: SGHDT, YYEEEE.

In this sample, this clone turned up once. CDR3 DNA: TGTGCCAGCAGCTCCTGGGACAGAGAGAACACTGAAGCTTTCTTT. It encodes CASSSWDRENTEAFF. V usage is TRBV7-6 and J usage is TRBJ1-1; 7 bases match TRBD1. The length of the CDR3 is 15 residues. Unmatched junction bases numbered 6, after V lost 4 bases and J lost 1 base. Germline CDR1 and CDR2: SGHVS and FNYEAQ.

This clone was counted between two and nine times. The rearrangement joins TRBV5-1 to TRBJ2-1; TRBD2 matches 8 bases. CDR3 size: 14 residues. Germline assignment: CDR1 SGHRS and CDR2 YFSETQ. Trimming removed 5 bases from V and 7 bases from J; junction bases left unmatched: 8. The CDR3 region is CASRDSGGLNEQFF. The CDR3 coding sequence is TGCGCCAGCAGGGACTCGGGAGGGCTTAATGAGCAGTTCTTC.

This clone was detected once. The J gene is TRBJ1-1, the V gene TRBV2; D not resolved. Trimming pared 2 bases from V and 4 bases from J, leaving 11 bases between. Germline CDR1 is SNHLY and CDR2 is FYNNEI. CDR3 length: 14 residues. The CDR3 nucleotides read TGTGCCAGCAGTGAAAGCGGGTCGGGCACTGAAGCTTTCTTT. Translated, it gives CASSESGSGTEAFF.

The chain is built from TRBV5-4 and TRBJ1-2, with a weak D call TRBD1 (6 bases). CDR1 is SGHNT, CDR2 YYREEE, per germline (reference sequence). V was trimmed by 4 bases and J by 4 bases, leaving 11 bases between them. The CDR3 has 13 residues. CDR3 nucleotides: TGTGCCAGCAGCGTAGGACAGATCTATGGCTACACCTTC. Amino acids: CASSVGQIYGYTF.

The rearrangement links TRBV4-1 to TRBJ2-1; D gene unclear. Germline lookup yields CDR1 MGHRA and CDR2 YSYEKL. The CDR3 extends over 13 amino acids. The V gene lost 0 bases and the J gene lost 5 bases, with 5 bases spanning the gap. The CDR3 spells CASSQDLHNEQFF. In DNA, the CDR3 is TGCGCCAGCAGCCAAGATCTCCACAATGAGCAGTTCTTC.

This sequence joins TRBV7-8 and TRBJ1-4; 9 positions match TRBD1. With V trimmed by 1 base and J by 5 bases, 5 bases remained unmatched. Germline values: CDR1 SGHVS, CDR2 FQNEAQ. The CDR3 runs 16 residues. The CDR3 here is CASSLVGGTGNEKLFF. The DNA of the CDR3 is TGTGCCAGCAGCTTAGTGGGAGGGACAGGGAATGAAAAACTGTTTTTT.